The text below deals with one T cell receptor beta chain. Its antigen remains undetermined. Per-base qualities were not stored, and no clone one base away is much larger. TCRbeta CDR3 regions were amplified from genomic DNA using the immunoSEQ Assay, a bias-controlled multiplex PCR. On the authors' methods: The number of nucleated cells in each sample was estimated by amplification of reference gene primers within the assay. To quantify the absolute abundance of each unique TCRbeta CDR3 rearrangement, sequence reads were collapsed and filtered. For each sample, productive Simpson clonality was calculated by taking the square root of Simpson's diversity index across productive rearrangements. TCRdb holds this immuneACCESS table with in-frame rearrangements only. Some clones are missing; in checked studies, unresolved V genes explain under half, and the rest has no known cause. The V and J calls and clone size are taken from that table; D and trimming were inferred from the DNA. The sample yields 200,000 to 250,000 clones; about 91% were counted once. Of the sample, 10% is held by the ten largest clones.

Participants in the prospective study were enrolled through a virtual design, were aged 18 to 89 years, and lived in approximately 24 United States geographic areas. In the prospective study, cohorts were assigned on the basis of participant-reported clinical history obtained from a screening survey and a study questionnaire. Mobile phlebotomists in the prospective study collected whole blood, serum and a nasopharyngeal or oropharyngeal swab from every participant. Prospective study participants could optionally give additional blood draws and questionnaires over a 2-month period. Before DNA extraction, blood samples from the prospective study were shipped at room temperature or frozen. The data were obtained in a study of blood T cell repertoires in COVID-19 (dated by TCRdb to between 2020 and 2021). Study-level background: Samples covering the acute and convalescent phases of COVID-19 were provided by collaborators in the United States, Italy and Spain. A freely available public database, intended as a resource for researchers studying the immune response to SARS-CoV-2, is where the repertoires were released. The prospective study material was composed of cDNA or gDNA derived from T cells, B-cell-depleted T cells, or PBMCs. HLA class I and class II types, where available, came from metadata supplied by the sample provider rather than from assay-based typing. A de-identified subject ID, COVID-19 status, age in years and sex were almost always included in the sample metadata. Deeply sampled blood TCRbeta repertoires from subjects exposed to, actively infected with, or recovered from COVID-19 were included in the dataset. Samples came from the ongoing ImmuneRACE study (first 160 participants) plus 1,254 subjects from 6 global collaborators. Broad study findings and their caveats: The amount of clinical and demographic metadata varied by source and participant and was provided uncurated.

The cysteine opens and the phenylalanine closes a CDR3 of 14 amino acids. Only CDR3 DNA is held: 42 bases, read in frame from base 1. The junction carries 14 bases between V and J, which are trimmed by 5 bases and 9 bases respectively. The germline V gene supplies CDR1 MRHNA and CDR2 SNTAGT. The receptor's source is a young man with acute COVID-19. What was sequenced was PBMCs or T cells enriched from blood (not recorded which). Recombination joined TRBV6-4 with TRBJ1-6; a confident D gene designation cannot be given. The nucleotide sequence is TGTGCCAGCAGTCCCAAATTCTTCGGTTCACCCCTCCACTTT. Translated, this is CASSPKFFGSPLHF.